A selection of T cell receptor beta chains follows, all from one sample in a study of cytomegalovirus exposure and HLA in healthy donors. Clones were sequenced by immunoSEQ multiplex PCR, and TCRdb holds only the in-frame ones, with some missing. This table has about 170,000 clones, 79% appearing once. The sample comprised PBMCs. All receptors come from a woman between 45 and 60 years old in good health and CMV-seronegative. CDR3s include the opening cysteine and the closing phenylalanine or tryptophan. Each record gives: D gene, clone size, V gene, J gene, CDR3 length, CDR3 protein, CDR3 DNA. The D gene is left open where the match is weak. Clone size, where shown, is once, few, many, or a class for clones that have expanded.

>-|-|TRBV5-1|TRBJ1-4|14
CASSLDSIGEKLFF
TGCGCCAGCAGCTTGGACAGTATCGGTGAAAAACTGTTTTTT
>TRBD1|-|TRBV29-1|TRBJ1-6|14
CSVRETGADSPLHF
TGCAGCGTCCGAGAGACAGGGGCGGATTCACCCCTCCACTTT
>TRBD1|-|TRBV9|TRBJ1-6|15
CASSGGQGYNSPLHF
TGTGCCAGCAGCGGGGGACAGGGATATAATTCACCCCTCCACTTT
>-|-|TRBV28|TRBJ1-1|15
CASSLYPGGGIEAFF
TGTGCCAGCAGTTTATATCCGGGCGGAGGAATTGAAGCTTTCTTT
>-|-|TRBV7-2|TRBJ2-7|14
CASSLAVGSYEQYF
TGTGCCAGCAGCTTAGCGGTCGGCTCCTACGAGCAGTACTTC
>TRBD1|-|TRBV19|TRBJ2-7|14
CASNTQGAGDEQYF
TGTGCCAGTAATACCCAGGGGGCCGGCGACGAGCAGTACTTC
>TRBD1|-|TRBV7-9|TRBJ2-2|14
CASSDRGYTGELFF
TGTGCCAGCAGCGACAGGGGGTACACCGGGGAGCTGTTTTTT
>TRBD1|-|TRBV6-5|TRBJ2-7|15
CASSYTSGTGFAQYF
TGTGCCAGCAGTTACACCTCCGGGACAGGGTTCGCGCAGTACTTC
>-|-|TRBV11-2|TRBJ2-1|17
CASSLGQHPGSYNEQFF
TGTGCCAGCAGCCTTGGACAGCACCCAGGCTCCTACAATGAGCAGTTCTTC
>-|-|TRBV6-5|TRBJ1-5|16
CASSYSRAGSNQPQHF
TGTGCCAGCAGTTACTCGAGGGCAGGTAGCAATCAGCCCCAGCATTTT
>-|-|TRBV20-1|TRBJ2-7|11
CSASSALRQYF
TGCAGTGCTAGTTCTGCACTCCGGCAGTACTTC
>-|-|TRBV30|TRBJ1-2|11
CAWSVTDGYTF
TGTGCCTGGAGTGTCACGGATGGCTACACCTTC
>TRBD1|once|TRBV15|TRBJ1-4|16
CATSRDRGQGGEKLFF
TGTGCCACCAGCAGAGATAGAGGACAGGGGGGAGAAAAACTGTTTTTT
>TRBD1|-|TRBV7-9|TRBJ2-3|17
CASSSATGGISTDTQYF
TGTGCCAGCAGCTCGGCCACAGGGGGAATTAGCACAGATACGCAGTATTTT
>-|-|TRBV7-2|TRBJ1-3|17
CASSLAPQGLGGNTIYF
TGTGCCAGCAGCTTAGCCCCCCAGGGGCTCGGAGGAAACACCATATATTTT
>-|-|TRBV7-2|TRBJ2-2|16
CASSLMGGLNTGELFF
TGTGCCAGCAGCTTAATGGGGGGATTAAACACCGGGGAGCTGTTTTTT
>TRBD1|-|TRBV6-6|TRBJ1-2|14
CASRVDRVAGGYTF
TGTGCCAGCAGAGTGGACAGGGTGGCTGGTGGCTACACCTTC
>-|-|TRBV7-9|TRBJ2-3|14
CASSLDSKKDTQYF
TGTGCCAGCAGCTTGGACAGTAAGAAGGATACGCAGTATTTT
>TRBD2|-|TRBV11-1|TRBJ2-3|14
CASSKAGGWDTQYF
TGTGCCAGCAGCAAAGCGGGAGGCTGGGATACGCAGTATTTT
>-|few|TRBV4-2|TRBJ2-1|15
CASSHHPLAPNEQFF
TGTGCCAGCAGCCACCACCCCCTAGCGCCGAATGAGCAGTTCTTC
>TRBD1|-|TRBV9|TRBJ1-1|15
CASSVGTGPNTEAFF
TGTGCCAGCAGCGTCGGGACAGGGCCGAACACTGAAGCTTTCTTT
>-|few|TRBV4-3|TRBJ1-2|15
CASSQEHTSNYGYTF
TGCGCCAGCAGCCAAGAACACACCTCTAACTATGGCTACACCTTC
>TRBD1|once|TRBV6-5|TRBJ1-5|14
CASIAGTGNQPQHF
TGTGCCAGCATCGCCGGGACAGGGAATCAGCCCCAGCATTTT
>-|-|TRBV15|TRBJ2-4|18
CATSRDPGVGVAKNIQYF
TGTGCCACCAGCAGAGATCCTGGAGTAGGTGTAGCCAAAAACATTCAGTACTTC
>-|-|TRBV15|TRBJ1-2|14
CATARTDLNYGYTF
TGTGCCACCGCCCGGACAGACCTTAACTATGGCTACACCTTC
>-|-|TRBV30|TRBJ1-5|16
CAWSVASSRINQPQHF
TGTGCCTGGAGTGTTGCATCGTCCAGGATAAATCAGCCCCAGCATTTT
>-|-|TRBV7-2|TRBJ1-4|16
CASSLVQGEINEKLFF
TGTGCCAGCAGCTTGGTGCAGGGCGAGATTAATGAAAAACTGTTTTTT
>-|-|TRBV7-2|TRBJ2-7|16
CASSLDFGGTPYEQYF
TGTGCCAGCAGCTTAGATTTCGGCGGGACTCCCTACGAGCAGTACTTC
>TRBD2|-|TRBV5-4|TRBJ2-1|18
CASSTGTSGLSSYNEQFF
TGTGCCAGCAGCACAGGGACTAGCGGTCTTAGCTCCTACAATGAGCAGTTCTTC